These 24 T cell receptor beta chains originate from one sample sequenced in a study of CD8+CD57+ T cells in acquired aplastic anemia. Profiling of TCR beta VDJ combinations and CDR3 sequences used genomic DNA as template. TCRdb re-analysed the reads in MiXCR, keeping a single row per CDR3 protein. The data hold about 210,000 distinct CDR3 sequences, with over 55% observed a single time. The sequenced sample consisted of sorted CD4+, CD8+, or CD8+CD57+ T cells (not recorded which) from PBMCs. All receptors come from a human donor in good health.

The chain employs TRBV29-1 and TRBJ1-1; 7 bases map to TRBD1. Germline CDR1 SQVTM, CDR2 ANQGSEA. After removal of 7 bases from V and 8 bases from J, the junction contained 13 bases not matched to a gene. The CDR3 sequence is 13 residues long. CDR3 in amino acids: CSAVPTGRLEAFF. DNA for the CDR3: TGCAGCGCTGTACCGACAGGGAGGCTAGAAGCTTTCTTT.

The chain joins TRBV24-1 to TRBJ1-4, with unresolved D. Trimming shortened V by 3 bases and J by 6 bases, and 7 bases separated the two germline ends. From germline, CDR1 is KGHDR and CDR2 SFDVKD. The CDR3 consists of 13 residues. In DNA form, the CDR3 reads TGTGCCACCAGTGATGGGCAGGATGAAAAACTGTTTTTT. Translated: CATSDGQDEKLFF.

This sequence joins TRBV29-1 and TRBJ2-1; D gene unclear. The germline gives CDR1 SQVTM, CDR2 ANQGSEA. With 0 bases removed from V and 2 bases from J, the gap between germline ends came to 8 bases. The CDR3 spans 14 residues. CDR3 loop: CSVEDAGAYNEQFF. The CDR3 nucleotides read TGCAGCGTTGAAGATGCTGGGGCCTACAATGAGCAGTTCTTC.

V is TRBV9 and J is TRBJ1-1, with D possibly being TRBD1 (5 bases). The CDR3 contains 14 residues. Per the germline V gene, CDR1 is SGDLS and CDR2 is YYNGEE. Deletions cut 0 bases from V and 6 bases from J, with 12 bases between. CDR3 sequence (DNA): TGTGCCAGCAGCGTAGCTCCAAGGACACCTGAAGCTTTCTTT. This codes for CASSVAPRTPEAFF.

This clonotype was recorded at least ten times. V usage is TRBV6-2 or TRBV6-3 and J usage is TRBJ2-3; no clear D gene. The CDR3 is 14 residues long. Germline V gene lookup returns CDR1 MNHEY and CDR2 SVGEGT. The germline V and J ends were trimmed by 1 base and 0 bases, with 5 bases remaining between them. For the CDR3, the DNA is TGTGCCAGCAGTTACTTGCGCAGCACAGATACGCAGTATTTT. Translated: CASSYLRSTDTQYF.

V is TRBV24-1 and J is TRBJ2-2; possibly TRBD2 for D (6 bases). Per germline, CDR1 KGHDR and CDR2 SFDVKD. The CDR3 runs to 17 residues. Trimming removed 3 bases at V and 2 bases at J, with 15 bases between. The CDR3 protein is CATSDHWASANTGELFF. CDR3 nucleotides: TGTGCCACCAGTGATCATTGGGCTAGCGCAAACACCGGGGAGCTGTTTTTT.

The CDR3 nucleotides read TGTGCCAGCAGCTTAGAGGGACAGCGGAACACTGAAGCTTTCTTT. Amino acid sequence: CASSLEGQRNTEAFF. The gene calls are TRBV7-9 and TRBJ1-1, with 7 bases fitting TRBD1. Germline loops: CDR1 SEHNR, CDR2 FQNEAQ (reference sequence). This CDR3 is 15 amino acids long. Trimming at V came to 1 base and at J to 1 base, leaving 3 bases not matched to a gene.

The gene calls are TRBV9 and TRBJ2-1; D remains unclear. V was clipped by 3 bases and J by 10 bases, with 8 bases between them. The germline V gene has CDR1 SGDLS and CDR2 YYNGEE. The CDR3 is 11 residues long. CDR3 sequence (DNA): TGTGCCAGCAGCGGAGCAGCCGAGCAGTTCTTC. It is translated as CASSGAAEQFF.

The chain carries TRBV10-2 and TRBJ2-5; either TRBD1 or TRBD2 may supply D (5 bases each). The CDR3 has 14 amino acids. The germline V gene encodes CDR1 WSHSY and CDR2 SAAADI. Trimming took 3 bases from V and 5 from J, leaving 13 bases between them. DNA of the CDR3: TGCGCCAGCAGTGACCCACTCTGGGGGGAGACCCAGTACTTC. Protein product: CASSDPLWGETQYF.

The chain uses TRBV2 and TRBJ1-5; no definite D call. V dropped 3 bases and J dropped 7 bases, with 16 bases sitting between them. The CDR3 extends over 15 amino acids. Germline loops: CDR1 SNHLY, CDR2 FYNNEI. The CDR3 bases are TGTGCCAGCAGTGACCTTGGGAGCGCCCACCAGCCCCAGCATTTT. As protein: CASSDLGSAHQPQHF.

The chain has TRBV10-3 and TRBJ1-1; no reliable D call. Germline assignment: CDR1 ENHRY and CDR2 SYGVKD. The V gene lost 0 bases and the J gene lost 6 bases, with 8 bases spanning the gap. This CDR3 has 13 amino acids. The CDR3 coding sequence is TGTGCCATCAGTGAGTCGAGGCGTTCTGAAGCTTTCTTT. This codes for CAISESRRSEAFF.

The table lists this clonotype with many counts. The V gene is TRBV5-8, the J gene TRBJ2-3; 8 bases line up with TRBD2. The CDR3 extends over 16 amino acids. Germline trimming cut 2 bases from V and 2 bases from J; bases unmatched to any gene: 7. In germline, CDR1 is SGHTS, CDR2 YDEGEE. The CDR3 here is CASSLWRGAITDTQYF. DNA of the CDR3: TGTGCCAGCAGCTTATGGCGGGGGGCCATCACAGATACGCAGTATTTT.

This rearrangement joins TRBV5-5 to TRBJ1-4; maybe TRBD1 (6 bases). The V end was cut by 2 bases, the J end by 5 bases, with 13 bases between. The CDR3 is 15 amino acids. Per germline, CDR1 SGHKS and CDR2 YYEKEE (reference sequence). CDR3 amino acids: CASSLSQGPNEKLFF. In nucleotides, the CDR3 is TGTGCCAGCAGCTTATCACAGGGCCCCAATGAAAAACTGTTTTTT. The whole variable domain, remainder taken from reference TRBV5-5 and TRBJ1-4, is DAGVTQSPTHLIKTRGQQVTLRCSPISGHKSVSWYQQVLGQGPQFIFQYYEKEERGRGNFPDRFSARQFPNYSSELNVNALLLGDSALYLCASSLSQGPNEKLFFGSGTQLSVL.

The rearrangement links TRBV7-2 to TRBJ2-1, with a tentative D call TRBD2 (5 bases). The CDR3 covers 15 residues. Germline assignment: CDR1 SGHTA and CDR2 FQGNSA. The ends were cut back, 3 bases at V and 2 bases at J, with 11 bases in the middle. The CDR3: CASSLSASTYNEQFF. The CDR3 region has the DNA TGTGCCAGCAGCTTGTCGGCTAGCACCTACAATGAGCAGTTCTTC.

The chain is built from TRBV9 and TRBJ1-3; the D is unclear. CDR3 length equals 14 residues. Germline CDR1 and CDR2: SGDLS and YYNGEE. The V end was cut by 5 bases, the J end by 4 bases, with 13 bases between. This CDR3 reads CASSGEWQGNTIYF. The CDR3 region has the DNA TGTGCCAGCAGTGGAGAGTGGCAAGGAAACACCATATATTTT.

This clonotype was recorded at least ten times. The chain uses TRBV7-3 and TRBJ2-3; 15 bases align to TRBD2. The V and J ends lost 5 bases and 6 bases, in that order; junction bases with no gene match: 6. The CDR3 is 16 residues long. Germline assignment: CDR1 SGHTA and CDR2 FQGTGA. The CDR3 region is CASSAGLAGGNDTQYF. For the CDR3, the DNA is TGTGCCAGCAGCGCGGGACTAGCGGGAGGAAACGATACGCAGTATTTT.

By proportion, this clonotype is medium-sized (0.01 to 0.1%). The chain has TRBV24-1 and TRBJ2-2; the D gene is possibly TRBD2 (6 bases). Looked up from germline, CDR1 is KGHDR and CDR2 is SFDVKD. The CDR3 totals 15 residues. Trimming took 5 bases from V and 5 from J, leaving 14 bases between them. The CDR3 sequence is CATSGGMGVTGELFF. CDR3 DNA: TGTGCCACCAGTGGCGGGATGGGCGTAACCGGGGAGCTGTTTTTT.

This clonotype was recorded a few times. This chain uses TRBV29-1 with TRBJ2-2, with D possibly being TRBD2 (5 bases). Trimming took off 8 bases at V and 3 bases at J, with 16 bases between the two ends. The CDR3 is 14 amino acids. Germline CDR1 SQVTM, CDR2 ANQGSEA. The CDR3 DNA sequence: TGCAGCTTCGGAATGAGGGTAGACACCGGGGAGCTGTTTTTT. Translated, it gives CSFGMRVDTGELFF.

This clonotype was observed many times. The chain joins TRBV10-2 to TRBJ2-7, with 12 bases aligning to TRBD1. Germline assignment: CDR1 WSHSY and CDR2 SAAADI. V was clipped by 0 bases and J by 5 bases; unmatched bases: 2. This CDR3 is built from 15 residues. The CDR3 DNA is TGCGCCAGCAGTGAGTCGTGGGACAGGGGGCACGAGCAGTACTTC. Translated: CASSESWDRGHEQYF.

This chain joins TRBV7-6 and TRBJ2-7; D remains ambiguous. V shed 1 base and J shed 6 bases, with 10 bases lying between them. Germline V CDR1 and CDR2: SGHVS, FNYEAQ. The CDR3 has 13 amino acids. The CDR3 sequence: CASSLGVGGEQYF. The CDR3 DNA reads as TGTGCCAGCAGCTTAGGGGTAGGTGGCGAGCAGTACTTC.

Here the CDR3 reads CASSGTGGSAYEQYF. Written as DNA, the CDR3 is TGTGCCAGCAGTGGGACAGGGGGCTCGGCCTACGAGCAGTACTTC. The gene calls are TRBV2 and TRBJ2-7; 11 bases align to TRBD1. The CDR3 sequence is 15 residues long. Per the germline V gene, CDR1 is SNHLY and CDR2 is FYNNEI. Losses at the gene ends were 4 bases for V and 2 bases for J; bases not matched to a gene: 4.

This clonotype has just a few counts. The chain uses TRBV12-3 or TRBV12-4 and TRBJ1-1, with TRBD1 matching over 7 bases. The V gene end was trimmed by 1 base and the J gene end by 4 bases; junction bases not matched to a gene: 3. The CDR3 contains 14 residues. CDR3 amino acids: CASSLGQGFTEAFF. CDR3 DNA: TGTGCCAGCAGTTTAGGACAGGGTTTCACTGAAGCTTTCTTT.

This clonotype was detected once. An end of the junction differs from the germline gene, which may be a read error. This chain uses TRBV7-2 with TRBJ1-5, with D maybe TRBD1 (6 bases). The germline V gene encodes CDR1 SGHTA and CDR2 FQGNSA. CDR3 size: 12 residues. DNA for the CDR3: TGTGCCAGCAGCATACCCCGGGGGCCCCGGCATTTT. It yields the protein CASSIPRGPRHF.

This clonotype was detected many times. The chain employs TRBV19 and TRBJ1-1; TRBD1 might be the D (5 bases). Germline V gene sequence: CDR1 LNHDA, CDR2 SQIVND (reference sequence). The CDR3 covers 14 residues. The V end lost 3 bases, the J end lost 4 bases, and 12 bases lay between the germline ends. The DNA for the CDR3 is TGTGCCAGTAGTATCGGGTGGGGGTCCACTGAAGCTTTCTTT. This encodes CASSIGWGSTEAFF. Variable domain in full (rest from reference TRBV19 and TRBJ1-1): DGGITQSPKYLFRKEGQNVTLSCEQNLNHDAMYWYRQDPGQGLRLIYYSQIVNDFQKGDIAEGYSVSREKKESFPLTVTSAQKNPTAFYLCASSIGWGSTEAFFGQGTRLTVV.